The 18 T cell receptor beta chains below were found in one sample sequenced in a study of regulatory T cells in long-lasting Graves disease. Arm-PCR with iRepertoire HTBI primers amplified the CDR3 regions for these TCR beta libraries. From the multiplex PCR reads, TCRdb called clonotypes with MiXCR, one entry per CDR3 protein. The repertoire includes approximately 300,000 distinct CDR3 sequences, 18% of them detected once, and about 38% sits in the top ten. Time point defined: newly diagnosed GD, antithyroid drugs for less than 3 months. RNA isolated from PBMCs was used to make the TCR library. The specimen comprised peripheral blood mononuclear cells (PBMCs), sampled at new diagnosis, from a patient treated with antithyroid drugs. Receptor source: a female donor with Graves disease.

This clonotype has a count of ten or more. This chain links TRBV2 with TRBJ2-4, with TRBD2 identical over 11 bases. Germline assignment: CDR1 SNHLY and CDR2 FYNNEI. There are 16 residues in the CDR3. The junction had 6 bases not matched to a gene; V was cut back by 7 bases and J by 1 base. This CDR3 reads CASTPLAGDAKNIQYF. CDR3 DNA sequence: TGTGCCAGCACCCCACTAGCGGGAGATGCCAAAAACATTCAGTACTTC.

This clonotype was detected only a few times. The J gene is TRBJ2-7, the V gene TRBV5-6; 8 nucleotides match TRBD2. The J segment lost 3 bases and the V segment lost 3 bases, leaving 11 bases of the junction unmatched. This CDR3 is built from 16 residues. CDR1 SGHDT and CDR2 YYEEEE come from the germline V gene. CDR3 nucleotides: TGTGCCAGCAGCTCGATCCCAGCGGGAGTGGGCTACGAGCAGTACTTC. It is translated as CASSSIPAGVGYEQYF.

In its sample, this clonotype was seen a few times. This clone may be a read error of a much larger clone one base away. The chain links TRBV5-1 to TRBJ1-6; 8 bases map to TRBD1. The V segment lost 3 bases and the J segment 11 bases; nucleotides outside the gene matches: 10. Per the germline V gene, CDR1 is SGHRS and CDR2 is YFSETQ. The CDR3 is 15 amino acids. CDR3: CASSWRQGIDPPLHF. CDR3 bases: TGCGCCAGCAGCTGGAGACAGGGGATTGATCCACCCCTCCACTTT. Together with reference TRBV5-1 and TRBJ1-6, the CDR3 gives the full variable domain: KAGVTQTPRYLIKTRGQQVTLSCSPISGHRSVSWYQQTPGQGLQFLFEYFSETQRNKGNFPGRFSGRQFSNSRSEMNVSTLELGDSALYLCASSWRQGIDPPLHFGNGTRLTVT.

This clonotype showed up just a few times. The chain is built from TRBV28 and TRBJ2-5; D unresolved. The CDR3 is made up of 13 amino acids. V dropped 4 bases and J dropped 2 bases, with 8 bases sitting between them. Germline CDR1 reads MDHEN; CDR2 reads SYDVKM. CDR3 amino acids: CASSSDTQETQYF. The CDR3 DNA reads TGTGCCAGCAGTTCCGACACACAAGAGACCCAGTACTTC.

This clonotype has just a few counts. The J gene is TRBJ2-1, the V gene TRBV7-2, with a weak D call TRBD2 (5 bases). CDR3 length: 14 residues. Deletions cut 5 bases from V and 4 bases from J, with 12 bases between. Looked up from germline, CDR1 is SGHTA and CDR2 is FQGNSA. The CDR3 DNA reads TGTGCCAGCAGCCCCTGGACTGATTACAATGAGCAGTTCTTC. Its protein is CASSPWTDYNEQFF.

This clonotype was detected only a few times. The chain combines TRBV20-1 with TRBJ2-5, with 11 bases aligning to TRBD2. J lost 0 bases, V lost 2 bases, and 11 bases had no gene match. Germline-derived CDR1 and CDR2 are DFQATT and SNEGSKA (reference sequence). CDR3 length equals 18 residues. The CDR3 DNA is TGCAGTGCTAGACCTCTACTTAGACTAGCGGGAAACCAAGAGACCCAGTACTTC. Its translation is CSARPLLRLAGNQETQYF.

This clonotype occurred many times. The J gene is TRBJ1-1, the V gene TRBV28, with 7 bases fitting TRBD1. The J segment lost 10 bases and the V segment lost 6 bases, leaving 5 bases of the junction unmatched. The germline CDR1 and CDR2 sequences are MDHEN and SYDVKM. This CDR3 has 11 amino acids. The CDR3 region has the DNA TGTGCCAGCAGCGAAGACAGGGCAGCTTTCTTT. Translation gives CASSEDRAAFF.

V and J are TRBV6-1 and TRBJ1-2, with D possibly being TRBD1 (5 bases). V lost 10 bases and J 0 bases, leaving 12 bases between the germline ends. Per the germline V gene, CDR1 is MNHNS and CDR2 is SASEGT. CDR3 length equals 13 residues. Here the CDR3 reads CAIPRVANYGYTF. DNA of the CDR3: TGTGCCATTCCCAGGGTGGCTAACTATGGCTACACCTTC.

This chain uses TRBV5-1 with TRBJ2-7, with D tentatively TRBD2 (6 bases). CDR3 length: 15 amino acids. The V end lost 4 bases, the J end lost 2 bases, and 16 bases lay between the germline ends. Per the germline V gene, CDR1 is SGHRS and CDR2 is YFSETQ. The CDR3 spells CASSGTGTSTYEQYF. CDR3 DNA sequence: TGCGCCAGCAGCGGGACGGGGACTTCCACCTACGAGCAGTACTTC.

This clonotype occurred many times. The rearrangement joins TRBV6-4 to TRBJ1-1; D is ambiguous. Germline CDR1 reads MRHNA; CDR2 reads SNTAGT. The CDR3 covers 12 residues. Between the trimmed V and J ends, which lost 2 bases and 3 bases, there was a span of 4 bases. The CDR3 region is CASSDRDTEAFF. The CDR3 region has the DNA TGTGCCAGCAGTGACAGGGACACTGAAGCTTTCTTT.

At least ten counts were recorded for this clonotype. The genes are TRBV12-3 or TRBV12-4 and TRBJ2-3; the D is unclear. V lost 2 bases and J lost 2, with 8 bases in between. The CDR3 is 14 amino acids. CDR3: CASSLTAPTDTQYF. CDR3 nucleotide sequence: TGTGCCAGCAGTTTAACAGCGCCCACAGATACGCAGTATTTT.

This clonotype was counted many times. The rearrangement joins TRBV24-1 to TRBJ2-5; weak D call: TRBD1 (7 bases). V was pared by 4 bases and J by 4 bases, with 15 bases between. There are 15 residues in the CDR3. CDR1 and CDR2 from the germline V gene are KGHDR and SFDVKD. This CDR3 is CATSEPQGGLETQYF. Written as DNA, the CDR3 is TGTGCCACCAGTGAGCCCCAGGGGGGCCTAGAGACCCAGTACTTC.

There are many counts of this clonotype. The chain has TRBV27 and TRBJ2-7; a weak D match, TRBD2 (6 bases). CDR1 MNHEY and CDR2 SMNVEV come from the germline V gene (reference sequence). The CDR3 has 15 amino acids. Trimming removed 4 bases from V and 1 base from J, with 14 bases in between. The CDR3 sequence is CASSSPGLQSYEQYF. The CDR3 DNA follows: TGTGCCAGCAGTTCCCCGGGACTCCAGTCCTACGAGCAGTACTTC.

V gene TRBV20-1 combines with J gene TRBJ2-4; D not certain. Trimming cost V 4 bases and J 3 bases, with 4 bases left between them. CDR3 length: 11 residues. Germline values: CDR1 DFQATT, CDR2 SNEGSKA (reference sequence). CDR3 residues: CSATDKNIQYF. The CDR3 nucleotides are TGCAGTGCTACGGACAAAAACATTCAGTACTTC.

On this clonotype itself: This could be a read error, since a much larger clone is one nucleotide away. This rearrangement joins TRBV19 to TRBJ2-1; 9 bases are shared with TRBD2. Germline V lookup: CDR1 LNHDA, CDR2 SQIVND (reference sequence). The J segment lost 5 bases and the V segment lost 6 bases, leaving 14 bases of the junction unmatched. This CDR3 contains 17 residues. The CDR3 bases are TGTGCCAGTAGCCAGGCTACCCCTCTAGCGGGAAACAATGAGCAGTTCTTC. Amino acids: CASSQATPLAGNNEQFF.

This clonotype was seen many times. The chain links TRBV27 to TRBJ2-1; D may correspond to TRBD1 or TRBD2 (6 bases each). The V end was cut by 2 bases, the J end by 7 bases, with 12 bases between. This CDR3 has 14 residues. Germline-derived CDR1 and CDR2 are MNHEY and SMNVEV (reference sequence). The CDR3 region is CASSLGGLDNEQFF. For the CDR3, the DNA is TGTGCCAGCAGTTTAGGGGGGCTAGATAATGAGCAGTTCTTC.

This chain joins TRBV3-1 and TRBJ1-4; the match to TRBD1 covers 10 bases. The CDR3 consists of 16 residues. After removal of 0 bases from V and 8 bases from J, the junction contained 6 bases not matched to a gene. Germline values: CDR1 LGHDT, CDR2 YNNKEL (reference sequence). In DNA, the CDR3 is TGTGCCAGCAGCCAAGAGGAAAGGACAGGGGGGGAAAAACTGTTTTTT. This encodes CASSQEERTGGEKLFF.

This clonotype was detected only a few times. The gene calls are TRBV20-1 and TRBJ2-5; 8 nucleotides match TRBD2. CDR3 size: 13 residues. J was trimmed by 5 bases and V by 4 bases; bases with no gene match: 6. Looked up from germline, CDR1 is DFQATT and CDR2 is SNEGSKA (reference sequence). The CDR3 sequence is CSANAGTRETQYF. As DNA, the CDR3 is TGCAGTGCTAATGCCGGGACTAGGGAGACCCAGTACTTC.